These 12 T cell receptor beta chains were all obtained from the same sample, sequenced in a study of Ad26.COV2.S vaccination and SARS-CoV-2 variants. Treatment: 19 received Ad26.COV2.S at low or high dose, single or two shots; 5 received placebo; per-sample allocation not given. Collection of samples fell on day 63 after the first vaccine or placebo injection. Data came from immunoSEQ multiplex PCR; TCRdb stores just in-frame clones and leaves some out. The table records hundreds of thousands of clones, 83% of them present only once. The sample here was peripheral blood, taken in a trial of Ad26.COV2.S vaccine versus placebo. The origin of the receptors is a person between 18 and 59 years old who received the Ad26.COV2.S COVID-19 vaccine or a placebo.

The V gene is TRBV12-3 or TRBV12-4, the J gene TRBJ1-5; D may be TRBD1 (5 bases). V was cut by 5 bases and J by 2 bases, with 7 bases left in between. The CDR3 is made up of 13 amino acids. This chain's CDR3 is CASSQGGNQPQHF. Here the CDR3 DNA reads TGTGCCAGCAGTCAAGGGGGCAATCAGCCCCAGCATTTT.

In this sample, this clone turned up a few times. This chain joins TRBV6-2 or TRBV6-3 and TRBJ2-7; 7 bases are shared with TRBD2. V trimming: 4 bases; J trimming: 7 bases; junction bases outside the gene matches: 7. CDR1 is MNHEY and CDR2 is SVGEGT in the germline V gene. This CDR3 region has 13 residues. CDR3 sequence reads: CASSSRREGEQYF. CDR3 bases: TGTGCCAGCAGTTCCCGGAGGGAGGGGGAGCAGTACTTC.

The CDR3 is CASRPFGAKNIQYF. CDR3 coding DNA: TGTGCCAGCCGCCCTTTCGGAGCCAAAAACATTCAGTACTTC. V and J are TRBV7-2 and TRBJ2-4, with D hard to call. The germline gives CDR1 SGHTA, CDR2 FQGNSA. V lost 8 bases, J lost 0 bases, and 11 bases lay in between. CDR3 length: 14 amino acids. Supplemented by reference TRBV7-2 and TRBJ2-4, the full variable domain reads GAGVSQSPSNKVTEKGKDVELRCDPISGHTALYWYRQSLGQGLEFLIYFQGNSAPDKSGLPSDRFSAERTGGSVSTLTIQRTQQEDSAVYLCASRPFGAKNIQYFGAGTRLSVL.

This CDR3 is CASSFSASSYEQYF. The CDR3 nucleotides are TGTGCCAGCAGTTTTTCAGCGAGCTCCTACGAGCAGTACTTC. The chain uses TRBV27 and TRBJ2-7, with D uncertain. The ends were cut back, 3 bases at V and 0 bases at J, with 9 bases in the middle. Looked up from germline, CDR1 is MNHEY and CDR2 is SMNVEV (reference sequence). This CDR3 has 14 amino acids.

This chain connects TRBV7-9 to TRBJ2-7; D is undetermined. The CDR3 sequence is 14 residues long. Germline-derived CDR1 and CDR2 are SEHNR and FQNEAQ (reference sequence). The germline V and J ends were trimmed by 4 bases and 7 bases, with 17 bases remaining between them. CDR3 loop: CASSSGPPTGEQYF. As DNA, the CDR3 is TGTGCCAGCAGCTCCGGGCCCCCTACCGGGGAGCAGTACTTC.

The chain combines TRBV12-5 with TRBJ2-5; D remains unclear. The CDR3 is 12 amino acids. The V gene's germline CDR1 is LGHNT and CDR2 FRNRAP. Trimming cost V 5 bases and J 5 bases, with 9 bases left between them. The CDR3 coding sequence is TGTGCTAGTGGTCGGAGCAGGGAGACCCAGTACTTC. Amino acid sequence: CASGRSRETQYF.

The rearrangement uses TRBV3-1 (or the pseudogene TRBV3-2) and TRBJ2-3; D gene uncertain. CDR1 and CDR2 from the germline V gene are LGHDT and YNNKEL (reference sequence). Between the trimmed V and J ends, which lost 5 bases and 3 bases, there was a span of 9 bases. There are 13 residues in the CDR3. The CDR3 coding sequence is TGTGCCAGCAGCTTTCCCTTTACAGATACGCAGTATTTT. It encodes CASSFPFTDTQYF.

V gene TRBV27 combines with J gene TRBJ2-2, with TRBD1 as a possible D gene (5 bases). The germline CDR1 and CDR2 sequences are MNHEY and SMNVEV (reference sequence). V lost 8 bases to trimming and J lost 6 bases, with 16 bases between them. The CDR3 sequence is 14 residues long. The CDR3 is CASPQGVRAGELFF. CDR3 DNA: TGTGCCAGCCCACAAGGGGTAAGGGCCGGGGAGCTGTTTTTT.

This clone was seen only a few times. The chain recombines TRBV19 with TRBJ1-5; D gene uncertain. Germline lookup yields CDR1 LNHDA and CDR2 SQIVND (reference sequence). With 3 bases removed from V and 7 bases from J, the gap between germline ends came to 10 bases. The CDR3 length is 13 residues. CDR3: CASSIVSLQPQHF. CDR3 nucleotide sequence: TGTGCCAGTAGTATTGTCTCCTTACAGCCCCAGCATTTT.

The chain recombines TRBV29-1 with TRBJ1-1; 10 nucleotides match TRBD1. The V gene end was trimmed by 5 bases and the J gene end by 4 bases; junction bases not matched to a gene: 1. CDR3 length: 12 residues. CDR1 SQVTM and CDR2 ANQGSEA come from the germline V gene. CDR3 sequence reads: CSVWTGGTEAFF. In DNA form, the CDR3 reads TGCAGCGTTTGGACAGGGGGCACTGAAGCTTTCTTT.

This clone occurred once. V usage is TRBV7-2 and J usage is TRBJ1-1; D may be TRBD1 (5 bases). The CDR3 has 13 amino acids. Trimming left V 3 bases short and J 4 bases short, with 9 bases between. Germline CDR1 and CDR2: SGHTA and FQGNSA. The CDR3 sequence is CASSFGGGTEAFF. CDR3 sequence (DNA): TGTGCCAGCAGCTTTGGGGGGGGCACTGAAGCTTTCTTT.

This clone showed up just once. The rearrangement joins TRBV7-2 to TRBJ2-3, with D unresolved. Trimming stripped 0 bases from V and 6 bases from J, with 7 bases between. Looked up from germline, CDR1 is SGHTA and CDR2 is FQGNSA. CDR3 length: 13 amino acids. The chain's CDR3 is CASSLAGPDTQYF. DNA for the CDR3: TGTGCCAGCAGCTTAGCTGGGCCGGATACGCAGTATTTT.